This T cell receptor (beta chain) was sequenced in a study of blood T cell repertoires in COVID-19. This CDR3 is 16 amino acids long. Per germline, CDR1 KGHSH and CDR2 LQKENI. V lost 0 bases to trimming and J lost 0 bases; unmatched junction nucleotides: 2. Produced via immunoSEQ multiplex PCR; TCRdb's table is partial and in-frame only. In the table there are roughly 56,000 clones, about 89% of which are singletons. Specimen: peripheral blood. V and J are TRBV18 and TRBJ2-1; TRBD1 aligns across 7 bases. The clonotype comes from a human donor in a cohort sampled during active COVID-19. The CDR3: CASSPPGTVSYNEQFF. Written as DNA, the CDR3 is TGTGCCAGCTCACCACCCGGGACAGTCTCCTACAATGAGCAGTTCTTC.